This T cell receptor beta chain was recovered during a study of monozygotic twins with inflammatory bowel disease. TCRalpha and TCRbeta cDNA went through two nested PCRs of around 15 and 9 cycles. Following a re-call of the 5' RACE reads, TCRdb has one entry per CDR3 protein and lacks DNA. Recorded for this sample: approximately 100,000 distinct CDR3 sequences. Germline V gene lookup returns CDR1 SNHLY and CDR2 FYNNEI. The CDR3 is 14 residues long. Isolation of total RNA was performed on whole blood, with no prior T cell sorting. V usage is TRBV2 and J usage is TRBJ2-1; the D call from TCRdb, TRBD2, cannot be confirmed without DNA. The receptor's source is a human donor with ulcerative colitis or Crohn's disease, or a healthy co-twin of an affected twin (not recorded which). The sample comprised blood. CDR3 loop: CASHGVADYNEQFF.